This TCR beta chain was captured by sequencing in a study of blood T cell repertoires in COVID-19. Study summary: The United States, Italy and Spain provided the acute and convalescent COVID-19 samples. In each case, the material was cDNA or gDNA derived from T cells, B-cell-depleted T cells, or PBMCs.

In the study's own analysis: Researchers report that nucleated cell counts were estimated from reference gene primer amplification. TCRdb keeps only in-frame clones here, not all; method: immunoSEQ multiplex PCR. That table supplies the V and J calls and clone size; D and trimming were determined from the DNA. Of around 48,000 clones in the sample, about nine tenths were seen once. The sequenced sample was peripheral blood. This TCR came from a man aged 60 to 69 with active or convalescent COVID-19.

CDR3 bases: TGTGCCAGCGCGGCGGAGGTCGGTTATAATTCACCCCTCCACTTT. Residues: CASAAEVGYNSPLHF. The chain links TRBV28 to TRBJ1-6; D gene unclear. The CDR3 totals 15 residues. V shed 8 bases and J shed 4 bases, with 15 bases lying between them. Germline V gene sequence: CDR1 MDHEN, CDR2 SYDVKM.